The following is a T cell receptor (beta chain) sequence with its context. Germline V CDR1 and CDR2: GTSNPN, SVGIG (reference sequence). V was pared by 2 bases and J by 3 bases, with 10 bases between. The CDR3 loop spans 13 amino acids. The data belong to a study of PD-L1 blockade in urothelial cancer. Here immunoSEQ multiplex PCR was the method, and the copy in TCRdb shows in-frame clones only, minus some. The table includes about 80,000 clones, about nine tenths detected once. This sequence was found in a woman between 65 and 79 years old with urothelial cancer. The V and J genes are TRBV30 and TRBJ1-1; D possibly corresponds to TRBD1 (5 bases). Sample: PBMCs, taken around atezolizumab (anti-PD-L1) treatment. CDR3 region: CAWSKTGDTEAFF. CDR3 nucleotide sequence: TGTGCCTGGAGTAAAACAGGCGACACTGAAGCTTTCTTT.